This T cell receptor beta chain was documented in a study of T cells in Graves' hyperthyroidism and ophthalmopathy. Study as a whole: Once the initial diagnosis was made, peripheral blood was obtained before any treatment.

V gave up 0 bases and J gave up 4 bases, with 13 bases separating them. Germline V lookup: CDR1 DFQATT, CDR2 SNEGSKA (reference sequence). This CDR3 has 14 amino acids. Uncontrolled infection, other autoimmune disease, pregnancy or lactation disqualified patients from enrolment. A roughly 9.1 ml volume of fresh peripheral blood provided the PBMCs. Many counts were recorded for this clonotype. Its target is unknown. The investigators amplified TCR beta CDR3 regions from RNA transcripts. Primed by the HTBI set, a first-round RT-PCR was run on the TCR CDR3. A single record per CDR3 protein comes from TCRdb applying MiXCR to the multiplex PCR reads. The repertoire holds about 400,000 distinct CDR3 sequences, with 12% to 15% as singletons. Study-level results: Clonotypes that were expanded in thyroid above 0.001 mostly appeared in blood too.

The chain couples TRBV20-1 to TRBJ2-7; D could derive from TRBD1 or TRBD2 (6 bases each). This clonotype was sampled from a woman aged 55-69 years with Graves' ophthalmopathy. Sequencing used blood. The DNA of the CDR3 is TGCAGTGCTAGAGAGTGGGGGGCGCTTTACGAGCAGTACTTC. Its protein is CSAREWGALYEQYF.